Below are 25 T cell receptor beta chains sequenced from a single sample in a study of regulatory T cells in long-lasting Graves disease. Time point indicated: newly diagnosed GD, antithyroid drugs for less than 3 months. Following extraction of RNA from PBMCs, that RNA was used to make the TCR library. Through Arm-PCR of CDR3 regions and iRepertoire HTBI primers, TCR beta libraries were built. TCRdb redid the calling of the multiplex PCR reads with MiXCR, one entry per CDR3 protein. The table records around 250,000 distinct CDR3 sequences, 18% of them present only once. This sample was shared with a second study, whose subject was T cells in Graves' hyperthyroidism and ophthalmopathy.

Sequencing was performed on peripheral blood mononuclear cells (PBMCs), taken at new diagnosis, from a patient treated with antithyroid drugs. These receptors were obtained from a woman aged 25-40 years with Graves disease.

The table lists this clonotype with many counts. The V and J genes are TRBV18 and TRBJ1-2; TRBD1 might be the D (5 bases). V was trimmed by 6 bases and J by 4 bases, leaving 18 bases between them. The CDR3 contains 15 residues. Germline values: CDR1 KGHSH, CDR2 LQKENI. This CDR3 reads CASSKTAPRAYGYTF. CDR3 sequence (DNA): TGTGCCAGCTCCAAGACAGCGCCGAGAGCCTATGGCTACACCTTC.

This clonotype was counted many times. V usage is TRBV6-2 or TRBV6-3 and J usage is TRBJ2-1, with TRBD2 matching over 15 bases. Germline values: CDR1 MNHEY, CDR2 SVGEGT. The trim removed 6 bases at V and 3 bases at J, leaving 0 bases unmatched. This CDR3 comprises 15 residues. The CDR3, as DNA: TGTGCCAGCAGGGGACTAGCGGGGGGCTACAATGAGCAGTTCTTC. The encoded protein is CASRGLAGGYNEQFF.

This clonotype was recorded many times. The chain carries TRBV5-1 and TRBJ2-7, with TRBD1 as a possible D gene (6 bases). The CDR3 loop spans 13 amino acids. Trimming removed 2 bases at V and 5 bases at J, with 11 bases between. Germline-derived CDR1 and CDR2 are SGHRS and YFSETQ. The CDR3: CASSFTGSDEQYF. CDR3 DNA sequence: TGCGCCAGCAGCTTCACAGGGAGCGACGAGCAGTACTTC.

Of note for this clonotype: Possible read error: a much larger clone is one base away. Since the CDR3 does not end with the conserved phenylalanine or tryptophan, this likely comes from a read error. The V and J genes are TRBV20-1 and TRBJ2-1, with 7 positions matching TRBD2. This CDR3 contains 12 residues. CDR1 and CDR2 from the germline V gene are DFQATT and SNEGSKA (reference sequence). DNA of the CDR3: TGCAGGGGGAGGGCGGGAAACGATGAGCAGTTCGTC. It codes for CRGRAGNDEQFV.

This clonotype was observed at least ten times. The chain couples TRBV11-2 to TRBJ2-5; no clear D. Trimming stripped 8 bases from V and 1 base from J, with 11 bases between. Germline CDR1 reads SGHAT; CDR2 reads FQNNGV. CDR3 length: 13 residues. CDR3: CASSAQVQETQYF. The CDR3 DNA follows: TGTGCCAGCTCGGCGCAGGTCCAAGAGACCCAGTACTTC.

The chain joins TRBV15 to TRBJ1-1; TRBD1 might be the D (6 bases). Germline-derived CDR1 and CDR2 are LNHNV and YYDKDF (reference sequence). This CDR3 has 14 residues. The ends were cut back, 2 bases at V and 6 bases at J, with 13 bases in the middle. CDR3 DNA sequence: TGTGCCACCAGCAGACAGGGGAGAGGTCCTGAAGCTTTCTTT. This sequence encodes CATSRQGRGPEAFF.

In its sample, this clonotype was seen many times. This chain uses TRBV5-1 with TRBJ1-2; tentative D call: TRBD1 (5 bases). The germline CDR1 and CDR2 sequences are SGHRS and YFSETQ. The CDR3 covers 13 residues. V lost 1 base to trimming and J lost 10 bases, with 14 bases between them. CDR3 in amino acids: CASSLMADSDYTF. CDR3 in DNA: TGCGCCAGCAGCTTGATGGCAGACAGCGACTACACCTTC.

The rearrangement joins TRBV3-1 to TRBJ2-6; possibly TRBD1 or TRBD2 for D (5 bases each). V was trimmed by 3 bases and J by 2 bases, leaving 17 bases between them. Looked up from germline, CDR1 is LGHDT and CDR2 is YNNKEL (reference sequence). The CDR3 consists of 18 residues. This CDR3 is CASSHPPEGFPGANVLTF. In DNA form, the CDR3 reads TGTGCCAGCAGCCATCCACCTGAGGGGTTTCCTGGGGCCAACGTCCTGACTTTC.

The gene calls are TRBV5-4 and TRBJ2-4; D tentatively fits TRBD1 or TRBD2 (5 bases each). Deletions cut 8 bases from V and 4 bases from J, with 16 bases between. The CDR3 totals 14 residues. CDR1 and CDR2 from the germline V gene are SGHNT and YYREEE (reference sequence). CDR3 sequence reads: CASSTPGTKNIQYF. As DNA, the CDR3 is TGTGCCAGTTCGACGCCTGGGACGAAAAACATTCAGTACTTC.

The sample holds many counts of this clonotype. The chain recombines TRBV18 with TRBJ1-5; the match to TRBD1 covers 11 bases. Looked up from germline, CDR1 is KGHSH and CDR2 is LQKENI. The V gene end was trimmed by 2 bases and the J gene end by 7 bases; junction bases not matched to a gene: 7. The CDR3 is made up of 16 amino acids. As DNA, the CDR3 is TGTGCCAGCTCACCATTCGGACAGGGGGCAAGACAGCCCCAGCATTTT. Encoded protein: CASSPFGQGARQPQHF.

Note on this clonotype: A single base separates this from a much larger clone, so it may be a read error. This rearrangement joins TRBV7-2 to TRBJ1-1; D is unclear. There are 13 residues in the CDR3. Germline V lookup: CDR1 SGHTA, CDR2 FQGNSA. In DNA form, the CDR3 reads TGTGCCAGCAGCTATGACTGGAACACTGAAGCTCTCTTT. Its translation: CASSYDWNTEALF. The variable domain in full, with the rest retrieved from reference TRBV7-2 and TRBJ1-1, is GAGVSQSPSNKVTEKGKDVELRCDPISGHTALYWYRQSLGQGLEFLIYFQGNSAPDKSGLPSDRFSAERTGGSVSTLTIQRTQQEDSAVYLCASSYDWNTEALFGQGTRLTVV.

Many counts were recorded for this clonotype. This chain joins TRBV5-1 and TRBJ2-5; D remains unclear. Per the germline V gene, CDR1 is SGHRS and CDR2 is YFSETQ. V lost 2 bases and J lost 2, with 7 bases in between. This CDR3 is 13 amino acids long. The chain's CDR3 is CASSFQVQETQYF. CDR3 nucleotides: TGCGCCAGCAGCTTTCAGGTTCAAGAGACCCAGTACTTC.

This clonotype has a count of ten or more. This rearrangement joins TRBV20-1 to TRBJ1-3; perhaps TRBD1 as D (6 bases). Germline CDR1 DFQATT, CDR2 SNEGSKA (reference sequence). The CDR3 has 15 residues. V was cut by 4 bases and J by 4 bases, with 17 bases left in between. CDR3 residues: CSATRETGVGNTIYF. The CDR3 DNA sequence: TGCAGTGCTACGCGGGAGACAGGAGTAGGAAACACCATATATTTT.

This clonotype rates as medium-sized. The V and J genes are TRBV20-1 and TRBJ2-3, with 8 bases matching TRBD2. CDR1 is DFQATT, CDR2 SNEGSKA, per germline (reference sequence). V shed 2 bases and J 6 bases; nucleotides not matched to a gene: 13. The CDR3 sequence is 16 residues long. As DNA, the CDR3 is TGCAGTGCTAGATCCTACTCCGGGGGGGGGTACGATACGCAGTATTTT. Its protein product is CSARSYSGGGYDTQYF.

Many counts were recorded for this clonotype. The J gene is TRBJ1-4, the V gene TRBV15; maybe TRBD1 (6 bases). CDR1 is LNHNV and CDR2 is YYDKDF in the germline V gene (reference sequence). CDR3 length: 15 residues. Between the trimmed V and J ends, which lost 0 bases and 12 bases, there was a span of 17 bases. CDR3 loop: CATSRDSWEGVELFF. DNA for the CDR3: TGTGCCACCAGCAGAGATAGCTGGGAGGGGGTAGAACTGTTTTTT.

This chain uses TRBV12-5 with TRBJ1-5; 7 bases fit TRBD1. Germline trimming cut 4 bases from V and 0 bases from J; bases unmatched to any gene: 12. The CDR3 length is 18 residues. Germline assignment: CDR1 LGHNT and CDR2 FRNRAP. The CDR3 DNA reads TGTGCTAGTGGTTCGGGGACAGTCGCTATACTTAGCAATCAGCCCCAGCATTTT. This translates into CASGSGTVAILSNQPQHF.

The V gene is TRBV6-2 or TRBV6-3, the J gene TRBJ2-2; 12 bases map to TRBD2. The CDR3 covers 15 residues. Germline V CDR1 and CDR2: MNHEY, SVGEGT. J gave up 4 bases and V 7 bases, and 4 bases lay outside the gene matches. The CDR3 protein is CASNLAGGPTGELFF. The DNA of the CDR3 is TGTGCCAGCAATCTAGCGGGGGGGCCCACCGGGGAGCTGTTTTTT.

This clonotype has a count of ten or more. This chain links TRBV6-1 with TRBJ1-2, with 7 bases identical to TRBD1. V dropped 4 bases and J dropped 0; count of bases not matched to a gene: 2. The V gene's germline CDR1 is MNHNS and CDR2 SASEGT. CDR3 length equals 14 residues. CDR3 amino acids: CASSVRGSNYGYTF. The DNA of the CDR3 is TGTGCCAGCAGTGTCAGGGGGTCTAACTATGGCTACACCTTC.

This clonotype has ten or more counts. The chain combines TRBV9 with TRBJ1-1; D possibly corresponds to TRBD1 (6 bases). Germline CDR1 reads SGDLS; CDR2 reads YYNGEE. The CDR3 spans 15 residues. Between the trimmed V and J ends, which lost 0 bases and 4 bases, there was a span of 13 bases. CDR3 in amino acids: CASSVGQAGSTEAFF. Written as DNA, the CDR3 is TGTGCCAGCAGCGTAGGACAGGCGGGGAGCACTGAAGCTTTCTTT.

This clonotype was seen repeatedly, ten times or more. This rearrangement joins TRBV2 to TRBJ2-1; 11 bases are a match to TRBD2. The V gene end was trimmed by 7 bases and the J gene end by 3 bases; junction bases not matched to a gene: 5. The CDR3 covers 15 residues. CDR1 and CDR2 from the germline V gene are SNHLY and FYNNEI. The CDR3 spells CASTPTSGVYNEQFF. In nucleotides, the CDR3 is TGTGCCAGCACCCCGACTAGCGGGGTCTACAATGAGCAGTTCTTC.

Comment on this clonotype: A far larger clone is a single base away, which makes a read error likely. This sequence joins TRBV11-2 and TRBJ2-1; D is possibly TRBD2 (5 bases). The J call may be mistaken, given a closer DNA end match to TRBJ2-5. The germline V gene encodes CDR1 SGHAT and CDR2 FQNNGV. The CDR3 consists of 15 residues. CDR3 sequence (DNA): TGTGCCAGCAGCTTACGCGGACTTCGGCAAGGGACCCAGTACTTC. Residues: CASSLRGLRQGTQYF.

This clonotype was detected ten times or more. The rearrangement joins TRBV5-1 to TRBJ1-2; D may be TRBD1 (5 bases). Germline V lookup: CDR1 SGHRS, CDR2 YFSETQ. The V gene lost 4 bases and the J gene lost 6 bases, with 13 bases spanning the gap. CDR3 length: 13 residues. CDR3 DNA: TGCGCCAGCAGCGGGGGACGGAGTAATGGCTACACCTTC. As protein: CASSGGRSNGYTF.

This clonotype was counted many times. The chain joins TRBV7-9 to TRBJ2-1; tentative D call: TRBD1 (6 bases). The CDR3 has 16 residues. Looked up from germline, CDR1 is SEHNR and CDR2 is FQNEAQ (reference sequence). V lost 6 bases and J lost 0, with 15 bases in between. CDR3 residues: CASRLNTGSSYNEQFF. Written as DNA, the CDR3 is TGTGCCAGCAGGCTCAATACAGGGAGCTCCTACAATGAGCAGTTCTTC.

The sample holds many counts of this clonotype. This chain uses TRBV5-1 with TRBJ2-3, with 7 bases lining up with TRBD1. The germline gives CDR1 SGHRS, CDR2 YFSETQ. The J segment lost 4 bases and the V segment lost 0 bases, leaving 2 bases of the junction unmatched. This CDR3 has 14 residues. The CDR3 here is CASSLATGADTQYF. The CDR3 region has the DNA TGCGCCAGCAGCTTGGCTACAGGGGCAGATACGCAGTATTTT.

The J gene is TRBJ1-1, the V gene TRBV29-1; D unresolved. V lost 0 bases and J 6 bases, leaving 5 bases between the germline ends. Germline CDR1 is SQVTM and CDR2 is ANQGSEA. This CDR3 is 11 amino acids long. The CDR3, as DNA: TGCAGCGTTGAAGATCGGGCTGAAGCTTTCTTT. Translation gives CSVEDRAEAFF.